These 26 T cell receptor beta chains were sequenced from one sample in a study of blood T cell repertoires in COVID-19. Sequencing used immunoSEQ multiplex PCR; TCRdb keeps in-frame clones, though not all of them. Here the sample spans roughly 200,000 clones, roughly 84% being singletons. The sequencing sample was made of peripheral blood. These receptors all stem from a human donor in a cohort sampled during active COVID-19.

CDR3 nucleotides: TGTGCCAGTAATCAGGGGGCAGAGACCCAGTACTTC. It codes for CASNQGAETQYF. The chain has TRBV19 and TRBJ2-5; 8 nucleotides line up with TRBD1. V lost 7 bases and J lost 4; bases outside the gene matches: 2. The CDR3 covers 12 residues. CDR1 and CDR2 from the germline V gene are LNHDA and SQIVND (reference sequence). The complete variable domain, with remaining parts taken from reference TRBV19 and TRBJ2-5, reads DGGITQSPKYLFRKEGQNVTLSCEQNLNHDAMYWYRQDPGQGLRLIYYSQIVNDFQKGDIAEGYSVSREKKESFPLTVTSAQKNPTAFYLCASNQGAETQYFGPGTRLLVL.

The chain is built from TRBV10-3 and TRBJ1-2; D perhaps matches TRBD1 (6 bases). With 6 bases removed from V and 3 bases from J, the gap between germline ends came to 14 bases. The CDR3 runs 14 residues. Germline CDR1 and CDR2: ENHRY and SYGVKD. The CDR3 loop is CAISLDSSDYGYTF. The CDR3 region has the DNA TGTGCCATCAGCTTGGACAGCTCCGACTATGGCTACACCTTC.

The chain joins TRBV27 to TRBJ2-7, with TRBD1 matching 9 bases. Germline-derived CDR1 and CDR2 are MNHEY and SMNVEV (reference sequence). The V and J ends lost 6 bases and 7 bases, in that order; junction bases with no gene match: 4. The length of the CDR3 is 12 residues. CDR3 nucleotides: TGTGCCAGCAGGAGACAGGGGGGTGAGCAGTACTTC. It yields the protein CASRRQGGEQYF.

The gene calls are TRBV5-1 and TRBJ2-3; D is perhaps TRBD1 (5 bases). V was trimmed by 0 bases and J by 1 base, leaving 9 bases between them. Germline V gene sequence: CDR1 SGHRS, CDR2 YFSETQ. This CDR3 region has 15 residues. CDR3 amino acids: CASSLAGRGTDTQYF. CDR3 nucleotide sequence: TGCGCCAGCAGCTTGGCGGGCAGGGGCACAGATACGCAGTATTTT. The whole variable domain, remainder taken from reference TRBV5-1 and TRBJ2-3, is KAGVTQTPRYLIKTRGQQVTLSCSPISGHRSVSWYQQTPGQGLQFLFEYFSETQRNKGNFPGRFSGRQFSNSRSEMNVSTLELGDSALYLCASSLAGRGTDTQYFGPGTRLTVL.

This CDR3 is CASSFSSAGVKPQHF. CDR3 nucleotides: TGTGCCAGCAGTTTCTCATCCGCGGGAGTTAAGCCCCAGCATTTT. The rearrangement links TRBV28 to TRBJ1-5; D remains ambiguous. This CDR3 region has 15 residues. With 3 bases removed from V and 8 bases from J, the gap between germline ends came to 17 bases. Germline V lookup: CDR1 MDHEN, CDR2 SYDVKM.

The chain couples TRBV5-1 to TRBJ1-6; D is unclear. V gave up 4 bases and J gave up 8 bases, with 16 bases separating them. Germline CDR1 and CDR2: SGHRS and YFSETQ. This CDR3 has 15 residues. For the CDR3, the DNA is TGCGCCAGCAGCCCCCTAGGAGGGCGGGATTCACCCCTCCACTTT. Translating gives CASSPLGGRDSPLHF.

This chain links TRBV7-9 with TRBJ2-7; D is uncertain. This CDR3 is 13 amino acids long. Trimming cost V 4 bases and J 2 bases, with 9 bases left between them. Germline-derived CDR1 and CDR2 are SEHNR and FQNEAQ (reference sequence). The CDR3 DNA follows: TGTGCCAGCAGCTACGGGTCTACCTACGAGCAGTACTTC. It codes for CASSYGSTYEQYF.

The chain combines TRBV7-6 with TRBJ2-2; TRBD1 agrees at 11 bases. V shed 5 bases, J shed 3 bases, and the junction held 2 bases outside the gene matches. Germline V CDR1 and CDR2: SGHVS, FNYEAQ. The CDR3 is made up of 15 amino acids. CDR3 nucleotides: TGTGCCAGCAGCCCGGGACAGGGGGACACCGGGGAGCTGTTTTTT. Protein product: CASSPGQGDTGELFF. Full variable domain (missing parts from reference TRBV7-6 and TRBJ2-2): GAGVSQSPRYKVTKRGQDVALRCDPISGHVSLYWYRQALGQGPEFLTYFNYEAQQDKSGLPNDRFSAERPEGSISTLTIQRTEQRDSAMYRCASSPGQGDTGELFFGEGSRLTVL.

The chain has TRBV11-2 and TRBJ2-7; 11 bases are shared with TRBD2. Germline CDR1 and CDR2: SGHAT and FQNNGV. The V segment lost 2 bases and the J segment 6 bases; nucleotides outside the gene matches: 6. CDR3 size: 15 residues. The CDR3 nucleotides are TGTGCCAGCAGCTTATTGCTAGCGGGAGGACGCGAGCAGTACTTC. Translating it yields CASSLLLAGGREQYF.

V and J are TRBV13 and TRBJ2-5; weak D call: TRBD1 (6 bases). The CDR3 loop spans 14 amino acids. The germline V gene has CDR1 PRHDT and CDR2 FYEKMQ (reference sequence). Trimming removed 5 bases from V and 5 bases from J, with 15 bases in between. CDR3 sequence reads: CASSLNRVRETQYF. CDR3 bases: TGTGCCAGCAGCCTCAACAGGGTCCGGGAGACCCAGTACTTC.

The chain couples TRBV6-2 or TRBV6-3 to TRBJ1-1, with TRBD1 as a possible D gene (5 bases). V lost 2 bases and J lost 2, with 12 bases in between. The CDR3 contains 15 residues. Germline CDR1 and CDR2: MNHEY and SVGEGT. The CDR3 region is CASSYRGIRNTEAFF. As DNA, the CDR3 is TGTGCCAGCAGTTACAGGGGAATCAGAAACACTGAAGCTTTCTTT.

The chain uses TRBV12-3 or TRBV12-4 and TRBJ2-5; TRBD1 is a possible D gene (6 bases). The CDR3 length is 13 residues. Trimming pared 5 bases from V and 1 base from J, leaving 8 bases between. CDR3 nucleotide sequence: TGTGCCAGCAGTCACAGGGCCCAAGAGACCCAGTACTTC. As protein: CASSHRAQETQYF.

The chain recombines TRBV15 with TRBJ2-7; D is ambiguous. Trimming pared 0 bases from V and 1 base from J, leaving 10 bases between. This CDR3 comprises 15 residues. In germline, CDR1 is LNHNV, CDR2 YYDKDF (reference sequence). The CDR3 loop is CATSRDQSGSYEQYF. CDR3 sequence (DNA): TGTGCCACCAGCAGAGATCAATCAGGATCCTACGAGCAGTACTTC. The full variable domain, with the rest looked up from reference TRBV15 and TRBJ2-7, is DAMVIQNPRYQVTQFGKPVTLSCSQTLNHNVMYWYQQKSSQAPKLLFHYYDKDFNNEADTPDNFQSRRPNTSFCFLDIRSPGLGDTAMYLCATSRDQSGSYEQYFGPGTRLTVT.

The V and J genes are TRBV12-3 or TRBV12-4 and TRBJ1-6; no clear D gene. V was pared by 6 bases and J by 7 bases, with 10 bases between. This CDR3 comprises 13 residues. The CDR3 loop reads CASSDHRNSPLHF. The CDR3 bases are TGTGCCAGCAGCGACCACAGAAATTCACCCCTCCACTTT.

This sequence joins TRBV6-1 and TRBJ2-1; 7 nucleotides line up with TRBD1. The CDR3 is 15 amino acids. V lost 3 bases and J lost 2; bases outside the gene matches: 4. Germline CDR1 and CDR2: MNHNS and SASEGT. CDR3 sequence (DNA): TGTGCCAGCAGTGATCTGACAGGGACCTACAATGAGCAGTTCTTC. Translation: CASSDLTGTYNEQFF.

The chain combines TRBV3-1 (or the pseudogene TRBV3-2) with TRBJ1-1; maybe TRBD1 (6 bases). The germline V and J ends were trimmed by 1 base and 1 base, with 13 bases remaining between them. Germline-derived CDR1 and CDR2 are LGHDT and YNNKEL (reference sequence). The CDR3 runs 16 residues. The CDR3 region is CASSQAGGGPNTEAFF. In DNA form, the CDR3 reads TGTGCCAGCAGCCAAGCGGGGGGGGGCCCGAACACTGAAGCTTTCTTT.

The gene calls are TRBV13 and TRBJ1-4, with a tentative D call TRBD1 (5 bases). Germline assignment: CDR1 PRHDT and CDR2 FYEKMQ (reference sequence). V lost 1 base and J lost 8, with 11 bases in between. The CDR3 length is 14 residues. The CDR3 region is CASSLDPRGEKLFF. The CDR3 coding sequence is TGTGCCAGCAGCTTAGATCCCCGGGGGGAAAAACTGTTTTTT.

CDR3: CASSSHGGVNTDTQYF. Written as DNA, the CDR3 is TGTGCCAGCAGCTCCCACGGGGGGGTTAACACAGATACGCAGTATTTT. This chain links TRBV7-3 with TRBJ2-3, with 8 bases identical to TRBD2. Losses at the gene ends were 4 bases for V and 2 bases for J; bases not matched to a gene: 8. The CDR3 is made up of 16 amino acids. Per germline, CDR1 SGHTA and CDR2 FQGTGA.

The chain joins TRBV6-5 to TRBJ1-6, with a tentative D call TRBD1 (5 bases). Germline V gene lookup returns CDR1 MNHEY and CDR2 SVGAGI. Trimming took 6 bases from V and 9 from J, leaving 15 bases between them. The CDR3 runs 14 residues. The CDR3 coding sequence is TGTGCCAGCAGGCGGGGACCGGAATTTTCACCCCTCCACTTT. The encoded protein is CASRRGPEFSPLHF.

The rearrangement joins TRBV7-3 to TRBJ2-1; TRBD1 is a possible D gene (6 bases). Between the trimmed V and J ends, which lost 5 bases and 5 bases, there was a span of 16 bases. Germline V lookup: CDR1 SGHTA, CDR2 FQGTGA. CDR3 length: 15 residues. DNA of the CDR3: TGTGCCAGCAGCCCCGGGACAACTATGGACAATGAGCAGTTCTTC. This encodes CASSPGTTMDNEQFF.

This chain uses TRBV10-1 with TRBJ1-1; TRBD1 aligns across 11 bases. V gave up 4 bases and J gave up 5 bases; unmatched junction bases: 6. The germline V gene has CDR1 WNHNN and CDR2 SYGVQD (reference sequence). The CDR3 contains 15 residues. The chain's CDR3 is CASSVGDRGVTEAFF. The CDR3 bases are TGCGCCAGCAGTGTGGGGGACAGGGGGGTGACTGAAGCTTTCTTT.

Notes on this clone: Other DNA sequences from this sample encode an identical CDR3 as well. V usage is TRBV27 and J usage is TRBJ2-7, with a weak D call TRBD2 (6 bases). CDR1 is MNHEY and CDR2 is SMNVEV in the germline V gene (reference sequence). The CDR3 consists of 12 residues. V was trimmed by 2 bases and J by 4 bases, leaving 6 bases between them. CDR3 nucleotide sequence: TGTGCCAGCAGTTTAGGAGGGTACGAGCAGTACTTC. Protein product: CASSLGGYEQYF.

The rearrangement links TRBV27 to TRBJ1-5; unclear D gene. Trimming removed 1 base at V and 0 bases at J, with 10 bases between. Germline CDR1 is MNHEY and CDR2 is SMNVEV (reference sequence). The CDR3 contains 16 residues. Written as DNA, the CDR3 is TGTGCCAGCAGTTTATTAGGCGGTAATAGCAATCAGCCCCAGCATTTT. Protein: CASSLLGGNSNQPQHF.

This chain uses TRBV6-2 or TRBV6-3 with TRBJ1-5; D uncertain. Looked up from germline, CDR1 is MNHEY and CDR2 is SVGEGT. The V gene lost 2 bases and the J gene lost 4 bases, with 6 bases spanning the gap. The CDR3 is made up of 13 amino acids. The DNA for the CDR3 is TGTGCCAGCAGTTACACGGGGAATCAGCCCCAGCATTTT. It is translated as CASSYTGNQPQHF.

V is TRBV25-1 and J is TRBJ1-1, with D possibly being TRBD1 (5 bases). The V gene's germline CDR1 is MGHDK and CDR2 SYGVNS. The germline V and J ends were trimmed by 7 bases and 7 bases, with 10 bases remaining between them. This CDR3 comprises 11 residues. The DNA of the CDR3 is TGTGCCAGCATGGGGGAGGTTGAAGCTTTCTTT. Protein product: CASMGEVEAFF.

The gene calls are TRBV29-1 and TRBJ2-7; a weak D match, TRBD2 (6 bases). V gave up 6 bases and J gave up 0 bases, with 12 bases separating them. The CDR3 contains 13 residues. Germline CDR1 reads SQVTM; CDR2 reads ANQGSEA. The CDR3 sequence is CSVGDFSSYEQYF. The CDR3 DNA reads as TGCAGCGTGGGGGACTTTAGCTCCTACGAGCAGTACTTC.